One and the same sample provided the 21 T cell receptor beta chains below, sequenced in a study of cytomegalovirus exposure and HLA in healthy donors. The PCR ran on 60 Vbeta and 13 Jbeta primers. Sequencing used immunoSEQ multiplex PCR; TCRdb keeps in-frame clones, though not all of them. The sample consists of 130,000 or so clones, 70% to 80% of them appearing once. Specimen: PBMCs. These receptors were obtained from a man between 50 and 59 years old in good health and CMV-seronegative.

The CDR3 is CASSVGTGSLQQYF. The CDR3 DNA reads TGTGCCAGCAGCGTCGGGACAGGGTCACTACAGCAGTACTTC. This chain joins TRBV9 and TRBJ2-7; 9 bases agree with TRBD1. The germline CDR1 and CDR2 sequences are SGDLS and YYNGEE. The CDR3 spans 14 residues. The V gene end was trimmed by 2 bases and the J gene end by 8 bases; junction bases not matched to a gene: 8.

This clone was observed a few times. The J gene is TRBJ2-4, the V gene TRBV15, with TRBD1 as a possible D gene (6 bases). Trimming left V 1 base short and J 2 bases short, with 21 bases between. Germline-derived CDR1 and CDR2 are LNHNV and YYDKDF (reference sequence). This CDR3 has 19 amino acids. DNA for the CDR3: TGTGCCACCAGCAGAGTTGGGGGCAGGGAGCCGTCCACCAAAAACATTCAGTACTTC. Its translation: CATSRVGGREPSTKNIQYF.

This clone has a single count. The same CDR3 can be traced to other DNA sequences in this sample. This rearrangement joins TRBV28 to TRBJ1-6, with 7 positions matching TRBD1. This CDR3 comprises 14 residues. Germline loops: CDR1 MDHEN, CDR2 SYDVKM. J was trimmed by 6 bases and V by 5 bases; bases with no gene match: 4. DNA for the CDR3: TGTGCCAGCAGTCCCGGGACAGTTAATTCACCCCTCCACTTT. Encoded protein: CASSPGTVNSPLHF.

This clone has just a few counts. CDR3 residues: CASSFSTFSGSTYNEQFF. DNA for the CDR3: TGTGCCAGCAGTTTCTCGACCTTTAGCGGGTCTACCTACAATGAGCAGTTCTTC. The J gene is TRBJ2-1, the V gene TRBV28; 7 bases align to TRBD2. The length of the CDR3 is 18 residues. V trimming: 3 bases; J trimming: 2 bases; junction bases outside the gene matches: 13. CDR1 is MDHEN and CDR2 is SYDVKM in the germline V gene.

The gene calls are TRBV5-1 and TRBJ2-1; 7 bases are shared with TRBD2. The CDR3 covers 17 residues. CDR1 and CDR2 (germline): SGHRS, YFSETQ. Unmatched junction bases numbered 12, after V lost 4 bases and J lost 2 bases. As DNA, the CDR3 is TGCGCCAGCAGCCTCAAAGGGAGCGGGGCCACCTACAATGAGCAGTTCTTC. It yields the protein CASSLKGSGATYNEQFF.

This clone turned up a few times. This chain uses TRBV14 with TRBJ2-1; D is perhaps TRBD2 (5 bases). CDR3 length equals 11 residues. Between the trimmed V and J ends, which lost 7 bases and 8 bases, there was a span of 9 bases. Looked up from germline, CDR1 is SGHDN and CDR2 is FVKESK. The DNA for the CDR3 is TGTGCCAGCAATGCGGGTTATGAGCAGTTCTTC. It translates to CASNAGYEQFF.

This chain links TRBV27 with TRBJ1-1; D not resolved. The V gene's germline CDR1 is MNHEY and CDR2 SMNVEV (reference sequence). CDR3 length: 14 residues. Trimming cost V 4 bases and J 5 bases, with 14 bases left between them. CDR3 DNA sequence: TGTGCCAGCAGTTCCTCCGGTTTTTGGACTGAAGCTTTCTTT. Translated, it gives CASSSSGFWTEAFF.

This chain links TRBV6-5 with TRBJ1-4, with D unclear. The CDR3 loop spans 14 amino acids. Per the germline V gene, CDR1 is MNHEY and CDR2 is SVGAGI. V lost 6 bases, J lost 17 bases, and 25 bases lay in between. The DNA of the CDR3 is TGTGCCAGCAGCTCTGACGCTCGTGTGAAGAGACTATTTTTT. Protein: CASSSDARVKRLFF.

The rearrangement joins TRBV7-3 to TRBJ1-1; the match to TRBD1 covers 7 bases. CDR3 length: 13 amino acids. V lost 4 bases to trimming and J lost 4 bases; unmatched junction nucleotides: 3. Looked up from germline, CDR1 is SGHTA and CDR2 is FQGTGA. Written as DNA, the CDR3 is TGTGCCAGCAGCTCCAGGGGGGCCACTGAAGCTTTCTTT. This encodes CASSSRGATEAFF.

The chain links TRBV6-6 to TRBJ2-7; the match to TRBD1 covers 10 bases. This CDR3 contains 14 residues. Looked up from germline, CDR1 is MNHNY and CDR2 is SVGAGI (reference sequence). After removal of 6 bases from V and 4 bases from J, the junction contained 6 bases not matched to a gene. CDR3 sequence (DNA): TGTGCCAGCAGCCCGGGACAGGGGAGGTACGAGCAGTACTTC. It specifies CASSPGQGRYEQYF.

CDR3 amino acids: CASSFSGTGDGYTF. The CDR3 nucleotides read TGCGCCAGCAGCTTTTCCGGGACAGGGGATGGCTACACCTTC. The J gene is TRBJ1-2, the V gene TRBV5-1, with TRBD1 matching 10 bases. The trim removed 2 bases at V and 6 bases at J, leaving 4 bases unmatched. Germline loops: CDR1 SGHRS, CDR2 YFSETQ. This CDR3 has 14 amino acids.

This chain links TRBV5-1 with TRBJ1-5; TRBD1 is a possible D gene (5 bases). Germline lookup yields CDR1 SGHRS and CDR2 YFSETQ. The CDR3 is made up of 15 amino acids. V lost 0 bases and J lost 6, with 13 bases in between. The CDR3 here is CASSLEGQAGQPQHF. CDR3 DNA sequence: TGCGCCAGCAGCTTGGAGGGGCAGGCTGGTCAGCCCCAGCATTTT.

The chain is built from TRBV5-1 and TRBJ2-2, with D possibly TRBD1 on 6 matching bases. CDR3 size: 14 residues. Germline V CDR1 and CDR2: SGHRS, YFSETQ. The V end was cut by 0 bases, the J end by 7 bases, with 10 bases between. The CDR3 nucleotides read TGCGCCAGCAGCTTGGACAGGGAAAACGGGGAGCTGTTTTTT. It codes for CASSLDRENGELFF.

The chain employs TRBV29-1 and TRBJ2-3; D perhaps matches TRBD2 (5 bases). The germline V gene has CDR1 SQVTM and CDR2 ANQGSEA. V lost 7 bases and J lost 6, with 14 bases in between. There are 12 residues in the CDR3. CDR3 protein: CSAEGIADTQYF. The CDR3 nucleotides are TGCAGCGCTGAGGGTATAGCGGATACGCAGTATTTT.

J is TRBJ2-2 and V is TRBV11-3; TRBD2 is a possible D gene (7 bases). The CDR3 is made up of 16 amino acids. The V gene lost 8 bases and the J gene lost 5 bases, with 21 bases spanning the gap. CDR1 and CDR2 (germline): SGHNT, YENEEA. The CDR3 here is CASQRGGAVGTGELFF. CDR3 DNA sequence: TGTGCCAGCCAGCGAGGGGGGGCAGTGGGGACCGGGGAGCTGTTTTTT.

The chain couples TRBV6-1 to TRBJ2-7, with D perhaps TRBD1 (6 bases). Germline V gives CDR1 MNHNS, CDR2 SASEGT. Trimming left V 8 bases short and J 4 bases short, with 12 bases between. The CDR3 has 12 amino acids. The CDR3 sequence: CASLQGLYEQYF. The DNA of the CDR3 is TGTGCCAGCTTGCAGGGGTTGTACGAGCAGTACTTC.

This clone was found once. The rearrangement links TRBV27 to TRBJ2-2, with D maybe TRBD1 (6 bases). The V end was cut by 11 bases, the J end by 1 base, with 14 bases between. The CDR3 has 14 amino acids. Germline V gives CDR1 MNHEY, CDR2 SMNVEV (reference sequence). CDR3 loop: CAGTKQGNTGELFF. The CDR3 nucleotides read TGTGCCGGCACCAAACAGGGGAACACCGGGGAGCTGTTTTTT.

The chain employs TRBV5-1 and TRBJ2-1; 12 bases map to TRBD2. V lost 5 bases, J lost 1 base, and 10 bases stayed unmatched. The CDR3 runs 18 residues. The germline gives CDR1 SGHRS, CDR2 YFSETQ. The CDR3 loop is CASRPRLAGEFSYNEQFF. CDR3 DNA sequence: TGCGCCAGCAGACCTCGACTAGCGGGAGAGTTTTCCTACAATGAGCAGTTCTTC.

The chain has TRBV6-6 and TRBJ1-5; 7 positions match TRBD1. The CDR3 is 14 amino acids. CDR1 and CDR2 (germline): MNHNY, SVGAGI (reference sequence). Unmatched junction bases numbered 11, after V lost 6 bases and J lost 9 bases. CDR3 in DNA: TGTGCCAGCAGCGCGGACAGGTTTTGGGGGCCCCAGCATTTT. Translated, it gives CASSADRFWGPQHF.

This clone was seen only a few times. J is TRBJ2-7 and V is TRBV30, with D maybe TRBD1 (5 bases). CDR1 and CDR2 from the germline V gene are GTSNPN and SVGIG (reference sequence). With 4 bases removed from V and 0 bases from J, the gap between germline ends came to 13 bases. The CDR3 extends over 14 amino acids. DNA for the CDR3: TGTGCCTGGACCAGACAGCGAAACTCCTACGAGCAGTACTTC. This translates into CAWTRQRNSYEQYF.

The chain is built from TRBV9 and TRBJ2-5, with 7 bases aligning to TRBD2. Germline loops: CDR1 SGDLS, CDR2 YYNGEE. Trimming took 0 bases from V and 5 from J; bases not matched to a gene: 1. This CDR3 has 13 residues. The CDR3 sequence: CASSVVSGETQYF. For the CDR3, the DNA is TGTGCCAGCAGCGTAGTTAGCGGGGAGACCCAGTACTTC.